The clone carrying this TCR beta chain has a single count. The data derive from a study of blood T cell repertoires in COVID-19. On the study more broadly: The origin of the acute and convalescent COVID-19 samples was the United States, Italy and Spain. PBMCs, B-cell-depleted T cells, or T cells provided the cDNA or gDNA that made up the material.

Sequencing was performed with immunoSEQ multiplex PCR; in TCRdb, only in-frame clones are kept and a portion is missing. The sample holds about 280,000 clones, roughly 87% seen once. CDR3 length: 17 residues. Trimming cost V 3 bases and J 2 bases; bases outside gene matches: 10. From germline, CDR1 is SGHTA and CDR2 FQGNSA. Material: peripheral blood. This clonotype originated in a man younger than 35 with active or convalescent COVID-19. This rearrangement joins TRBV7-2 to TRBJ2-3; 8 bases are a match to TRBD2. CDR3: CASSFLVLAVSTDTQYF. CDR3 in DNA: TGTGCCAGCAGCTTCCTAGTACTAGCGGTCTCCACAGATACGCAGTATTTT.